This T cell receptor (beta chain) emerged from a study of T cell responses to AZD1222 COVID-19 vaccine (dated by TCRdb to about 2021). With regard to the full study: Because spike-specific TCR depth and breadth did not differ between the two schedules, AZD1222 recipients who got a second dose at roughly 4 weeks were pooled with those who got a second dose at roughly 12 weeks. A total of around 240 trial participants underwent TCR sequencing, of whom under 220 had received two doses of AZD1222 and around 25 had received two doses of the MenACWY control vaccine. Trial participants were enrolled by age into subgroups of 18-55, 56-69 and 70-plus years, and around 140, 26 and 57 TCR-sequenced participants, respectively, were included in these subgroups. The investigation overall reported the following: Because no day 14 peak-response samples were available, repertoires were characterized only after the peak T cell response. Most participants were white British and females outnumbered males, and the authors suggested that clonal diversity may have been underestimated. Conclusions about previously exposed vaccinees were limited because only 6 or 7 AZD1222 recipients were SARS-CoV-2 seropositive at baseline. Reportedly, close to half of the unique spike-specific TCRs recognized epitopes lying outside the regions that are mutated in the B.1.351 and B.1.1.7 variants. The 56-69-year group was small, and its depth increase did not reach significance, likely because of low power. Vaccine-associated CD4 TCRs spanned the whole spike protein, with dominant responses in regions 160-218 and 743-854. After two AZD1222 doses, spike-specific TCR breadth and depth were significantly higher than at day 0 and than in MenACWY recipients.

The CDR3 regions of human TCRbeta chains were analyzed by immunosequencing. The authors' analysis ran thus. Repertoire TCRs were matched against a reference library of SARS-CoV-2-specific TCRs generated with the MIRA antigen-specificity platform. Breadth was defined as the fraction of unique TCRs that were SARS-CoV-2-associated. Depth was defined as the fraction of total T cells that were SARS-CoV-2-associated. Using the MIRA data, every spike-specific TCR was mapped to the spike region that the TCR reacted to and assigned to either a CD4 or a CD8 class. Log10-transformed breadth and depth values were compared by one-way ANOVA with Sidak's multiple comparisons tests. Entries here come from immuneACCESS through TCRdb and include only in-frame sequences with V and J called. Some clones fail to appear in such tables; in the studies checked, an unresolved V gene covers under half of the shortfall, and the cause of the remainder is unknown. The V and J calls and clone size come from that table; D and trimming were worked out from the DNA. The sample profile shows 90,000 to 150,000 clones; more than 85% of them were found once. The ten top clones hold 4% to 5% of the sample.

For this clone: Its antigen remains undetermined. Base qualities were left out, and no much larger clone turns up one base away.

The CDR3, cysteine through phenylalanine, is 13 amino acids long. Only the CDR3 portion is preserved as DNA: 39 bases, with reading frame beginning at the first base. V is cut by 10 bases and J by 0 bases, and the space between the germline ends is 10 bases. CDR1 and CDR2 (ENHRY, SYGVKD) derive from the germline V gene. The sample's time point label, decoded: baseline before first vaccination. Vaccinee samples were obtained from the UK trials COV001 and COV002, which included a single-blind randomized controlled phase 2/3 trial of AZD1222 (ChAdOx1 nCoV-19) in healthy adults. For TCRbeta chain sequencing, PBMC samples from trial participants were taken at day 0 and at day 28 after the second dose.

The V gene is TRBV10-3 and the J gene is TRBJ1-3, with no confidently assigned D gene. This clonotype was sampled from an adult in good health. Sequencing used peripheral blood, obtained on day 0 of AZD1222 vaccination. This receptor carries the CDR3 CATTSGSGNTIYF. The nucleotide sequence is given as TGTGCCACCACCTCTGGCTCTGGAAACACCATATATTTT.